A selection of T cell receptor beta chains follows, all from one sample in a study of blood T cell repertoires in COVID-19. Some clones are missing from TCRdb's copy, which holds only in-frame ones; the method was immunoSEQ multiplex PCR. The sample yields about 59,000 clones, more than 75% seen once. Sample: peripheral blood. These receptors all stem from a man of 80 years or more in a cohort sampled during active COVID-19. CDR3s include the opening cysteine and the closing phenylalanine or tryptophan.

j_call: TRBJ1-2; v_call: TRBV12-3/TRBV12-4; cdr3_aa: CASSPGQGGYTF
j_call: TRBJ1-1; v_call: TRBV12-3/TRBV12-4; cdr3_aa: CASSSGGNTEAFF
j_call: TRBJ2-2; v_call: TRBV6-5; cdr3_aa: CASEGQNTGELFF
j_call: TRBJ2-3; v_call: TRBV13; cdr3_aa: CASSSNSGRGDTQYF
j_call: TRBJ2-7; v_call: TRBV25-1; cdr3_aa: CASSEHVAGRYEQYF
j_call: TRBJ2-3; v_call: TRBV7-3; cdr3_aa: CASSPSGLAGGSTDTQYF
j_call: TRBJ1-4; v_call: TRBV15; cdr3_aa: CATSRDITTNEKLFF
j_call: TRBJ1-6; v_call: TRBV3-1/TRBV3-2; cdr3_aa: CASSQGQGNSPLHF
j_call: TRBJ2-5; v_call: TRBV20-1; cdr3_aa: CSARDQETQYF
j_call: TRBJ1-1; v_call: TRBV29-1; cdr3_aa: CSGRDRRLLGTEAFF
j_call: TRBJ2-5; v_call: TRBV3-1/TRBV3-2; cdr3_aa: CASSHVRREETQYF
j_call: TRBJ1-1; v_call: TRBV5-1; cdr3_aa: CASSSDTSRNTEAFF
j_call: TRBJ2-5; v_call: TRBV9; cdr3_aa: CASSVATTGNQETQYF
j_call: TRBJ1-1; v_call: TRBV6-6; cdr3_aa: CASSRNRGFTEAFF
j_call: TRBJ2-3; v_call: TRBV5-1; cdr3_aa: CASSLNGGATTDTQYF
j_call: TRBJ1-1; v_call: TRBV19; cdr3_aa: CASSPQGRYTEAFF
j_call: TRBJ2-1; v_call: TRBV4-2; cdr3_aa: CASSQDRSLPGGRNNEQFF
j_call: TRBJ1-2; v_call: TRBV19; cdr3_aa: CASIYGPGYGYTF
j_call: TRBJ2-7; v_call: TRBV6-5; cdr3_aa: CASSWDRPTMGEQYF
j_call: TRBJ2-3; v_call: TRBV5-1; cdr3_aa: CASSLVAGHTDTQYF
j_call: TRBJ1-5; v_call: TRBV4-3; cdr3_aa: CASSQDAGPLNQPQHF
j_call: TRBJ2-1; v_call: TRBV2; cdr3_aa: CASSEDRKQFF
j_call: TRBJ2-6; v_call: TRBV5-6; cdr3_aa: CASSGAGTGGSGANVLTF
j_call: TRBJ1-5; v_call: TRBV28; cdr3_aa: CAIQGSSSNQPQHF